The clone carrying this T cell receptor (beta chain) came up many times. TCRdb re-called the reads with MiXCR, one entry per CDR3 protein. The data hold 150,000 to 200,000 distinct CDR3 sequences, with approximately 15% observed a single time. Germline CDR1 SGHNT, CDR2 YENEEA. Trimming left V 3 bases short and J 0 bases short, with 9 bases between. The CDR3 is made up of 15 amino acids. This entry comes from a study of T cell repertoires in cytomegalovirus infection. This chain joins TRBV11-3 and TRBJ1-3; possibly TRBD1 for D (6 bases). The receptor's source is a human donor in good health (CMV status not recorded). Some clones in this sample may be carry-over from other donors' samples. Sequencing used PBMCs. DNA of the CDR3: TGTGCCAGCAGCTTCCCGACAGGCTCTGGAAACACCATATATTTT. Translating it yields CASSFPTGSGNTIYF. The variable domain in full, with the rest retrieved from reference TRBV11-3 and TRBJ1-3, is EAGVVQSPRYKIIEKKQPVAFWCNPISGHNTLYWYLQNLGQGPELLIRYENEEAVDDSQLPKDRFSAERLKGVDSTLKIQPAELGDSAVYLCASSFPTGSGNTIYFGEGSWLTVV.